The 28 T cell receptor beta chains below come from one sample, sequenced in a study of cytomegalovirus exposure and HLA in healthy donors. Data came from immunoSEQ multiplex PCR; TCRdb stores just in-frame clones and leaves some out. The data contain a few hundred thousand clones, about nine tenths of them singletons. The sequenced material came from PBMCs. The receptors derive from a woman younger than 30 in good health and CMV-seronegative.

DNA of the CDR3: TGTGCCAGTAGTATTCCGGCCGAATGGACAGGGCTAGACACTGAAGCTTTCTTT. It specifies CASSIPAEWTGLDTEAFF. The genes are TRBV19 and TRBJ1-1; 8 nucleotides align to TRBD1. V was pared by 3 bases and J by 3 bases, with 15 bases of the junction left unmatched. CDR3 length: 18 amino acids. CDR1 and CDR2 (germline): LNHDA, SQIVND (reference sequence).

This chain connects TRBV5-1 to TRBJ2-1; TRBD2 is a possible D gene (6 bases). The CDR3 covers 17 residues. Germline V lookup: CDR1 SGHRS, CDR2 YFSETQ. The germline V and J ends were trimmed by 1 base and 15 bases, with 29 bases remaining between them. The CDR3: CASSLSLRTNKPVGLFF. CDR3 DNA sequence: TGCGCCAGCAGCTTGTCGTTGAGGACTAACAAGCCCGTCGGTCTGTTCTTC.

J is TRBJ2-1 and V is TRBV27; D is possibly TRBD2 (5 bases). The CDR3 runs 13 residues. Germline V gene sequence: CDR1 MNHEY, CDR2 SMNVEV (reference sequence). V lost 2 bases and J lost 8, with 10 bases in between. The CDR3 reads CASSLISGDEQFF. The CDR3 region has the DNA TGTGCCAGCAGTTTAATATCCGGGGATGAGCAGTTCTTC.

The J gene is TRBJ1-4, the V gene TRBV19; 7 bases agree with TRBD1. The trim removed 8 bases at V and 8 bases at J, leaving 8 bases unmatched. The length of the CDR3 is 13 residues. Germline V gene data show CDR1 as LNHDA and CDR2 as SQIVND (reference sequence). CDR3 in DNA: TGTGCCAGTGGAGACAGGGCTCGAGAAAAACTGTTTTTT. The encoded protein is CASGDRAREKLFF.

This chain links TRBV4-1 with TRBJ2-3; 7 bases map to TRBD1. The germline gives CDR1 MGHRA, CDR2 YSYEKL. CDR3 length: 16 amino acids. J lost 2 bases, V lost 1 base, and 6 bases had no gene match. For the CDR3, the DNA is TGCGCCAGCAGCCAAGGGGTAGGGGGCTACACAGATACGCAGTATTTT. Translated: CASSQGVGGYTDTQYF.

This sequence joins TRBV5-1 and TRBJ1-4; TRBD1 aligns across 8 bases. The CDR3 totals 15 residues. With 4 bases clipped from V and 7 bases from J, the junction kept 9 bases outside the gene matches. Germline lookup yields CDR1 SGHRS and CDR2 YFSETQ. In nucleotides, the CDR3 is TGCGCCAGCAGCGACGGACAGGGCGTACGTGAAAAACTGTTTTTT. Encoded protein: CASSDGQGVREKLFF.

This chain links TRBV5-1 with TRBJ1-4; a weak D match, TRBD1 (5 bases). There are 15 residues in the CDR3. CDR1 is SGHRS, CDR2 YFSETQ, per germline. The V and J ends lost 4 bases and 3 bases respectively, with 13 bases between them. The CDR3 DNA sequence: TGCGCCAGCAGCCCCAACAGGATTTCTAATGAAAAACTGTTTTTT. Protein sequence: CASSPNRISNEKLFF.

The chain joins TRBV6-5 to TRBJ2-3, with D unclear. Germline CDR1 MNHEY, CDR2 SVGAGI. V was pared by 4 bases and J by 4 bases, with 12 bases between. This CDR3 is 14 amino acids long. The CDR3 spells CASSSLRRPDTQYF. The CDR3 bases are TGTGCCAGCAGTTCCCTAAGGAGACCAGATACGCAGTATTTT.

The J gene is TRBJ2-1, the V gene TRBV27; 10 nucleotides align to TRBD2. There are 23 residues in the CDR3. Trimming took 0 bases from V and 2 from J; bases not matched to a gene: 22. Germline V CDR1 and CDR2: MNHEY, SMNVEV (reference sequence). In nucleotides, the CDR3 is TGTGCCAGCAGTTTATCGATCGTGGAGGATTGGCTAGCGGGAGCCTCGCCCTACAATGAGCAGTTCTTC. This encodes CASSLSIVEDWLAGASPYNEQFF.

This chain joins TRBV7-8 and TRBJ1-1, with D hard to call. CDR1 SGHVS and CDR2 FQNEAQ come from the germline V gene. Trimming shortened V by 5 bases and J by 3 bases, and 10 bases separated the two germline ends. The CDR3 contains 13 residues. This CDR3 is CASSPGPYTEAFF. As DNA, the CDR3 is TGTGCCAGCAGCCCAGGCCCTTACACTGAAGCTTTCTTT.

V is TRBV5-6 and J is TRBJ2-1; D is possibly TRBD2 (5 bases). CDR1 SGHDT and CDR2 YYEEEE come from the germline V gene. This CDR3 has 12 amino acids. V was trimmed by 0 bases and J by 14 bases, leaving 12 bases between them. CDR3 DNA: TGTGCCAGCAGCTTGGGTGGACTGTACGAGTTCTTC. Translating it yields CASSLGGLYEFF.

The CDR3 DNA reads TGTGCCAGGGTGGACAGGGGACCTCACACCGGGGAGCTGTTTTTT. This codes for CARVDRGPHTGELFF. The V and J genes are TRBV21-1 and TRBJ2-2; the table's TRBD1 call for D was not verified on the DNA. TRBV21-1 counts as a pseudogene. The CDR3 runs to 15 residues.

The CDR3 nucleotides read TGTGCCAGCGGTACAGGGGTTAGAGGCTACACCTTC. Its protein is CASGTGVRGYTF. The chain couples TRBV6-5 to TRBJ1-2; 7 nucleotides match TRBD1. Germline CDR1 reads MNHEY; CDR2 reads SVGAGI. This CDR3 is 12 amino acids long. J gave up 8 bases and V 8 bases, and 8 bases lay outside the gene matches.

For this clone: The same CDR3 is also encoded by other DNA sequences in this sample. The V gene is TRBV7-6, the J gene TRBJ2-1; weak D call: TRBD1 (6 bases). The CDR3 sequence is 13 residues long. Germline V gene data show CDR1 as SGHVS and CDR2 as FNYEAQ. V was cut by 3 bases and J by 3 bases, with 6 bases left in between. CDR3 DNA: TGTGCCAGCAGCTTGGGACACTACAATGAGCAGTTCTTC. This encodes CASSLGHYNEQFF.

This clone was recorded once. This chain connects TRBV12-5 to TRBJ2-1; 8 positions agree with TRBD1. Germline trimming cut 0 bases from V and 7 bases from J; bases unmatched to any gene: 17. CDR3 size: 19 residues. Looked up from germline, CDR1 is LGHNT and CDR2 is FRNRAP. Here the CDR3 reads CASGLVLARGPGQLNEQFF. The CDR3 region has the DNA TGTGCTAGTGGTTTGGTACTCGCCAGGGGGCCGGGACAACTAAATGAGCAGTTCTTC. Complete variable domain (other parts from reference TRBV12-5 and TRBJ2-1): DARVTQTPRHKVTEMGQEVTMRCQPILGHNTVFWYRQTMMQGLELLAYFRNRAPLDDSGMPKDRFSAEMPDATLATLKIQPSEPRDSAVYFCASGLVLARGPGQLNEQFFGPGTRLTVL.

The rearrangement links TRBV29-1 to TRBJ2-2; 7 bases fit TRBD1. The CDR3 is 14 residues long. Germline CDR1 is SQVTM and CDR2 is ANQGSEA. Trimming at V came to 4 bases and at J to 0 bases, leaving 2 bases not matched to a gene. CDR3 nucleotide sequence: TGCAGCGTTGGGGACAGATCGAACACCGGGGAGCTGTTTTTT. This translates into CSVGDRSNTGELFF.

This clone has only one observation. The gene calls are TRBV29-1 and TRBJ2-7, with TRBD2 matching 8 bases. Germline lookup yields CDR1 SQVTM and CDR2 ANQGSEA. Trimming took 7 bases from V and 2 from J; bases not matched to a gene: 7. The CDR3 contains 13 residues. The CDR3 region is CSAETSGPYEQYF. In nucleotides, the CDR3 is TGCAGCGCAGAAACTAGCGGCCCCTACGAGCAGTACTTC.

The gene calls are TRBV30 and TRBJ1-3, with no clear D. CDR1 and CDR2 from the germline V gene are GTSNPN and SVGIG (reference sequence). The CDR3 loop spans 13 amino acids. V lost 2 bases, J lost 0 bases, and 5 bases lay in between. CDR3: CAWSSYSGNTIYF. The CDR3 bases are TGTGCCTGGAGTAGCTACTCTGGAAACACCATATATTTT.

The rearrangement uses TRBV27 and TRBJ2-7; D is unresolved. The germline CDR1 and CDR2 sequences are MNHEY and SMNVEV (reference sequence). V was cut by 3 bases and J by 4 bases, with 10 bases left in between. CDR3 length: 13 amino acids. This CDR3 is CASSLADTYEQYF. CDR3 DNA sequence: TGTGCCAGCAGTTTGGCCGATACATACGAGCAGTACTTC.

As concerns this clone: Other DNA sequences in this specimen translate into the identical CDR3. The chain employs TRBV10-1 and TRBJ1-6, with 7 bases identical to TRBD1. Germline V gene sequence: CDR1 WNHNN, CDR2 SYGVQD (reference sequence). The junction had 4 bases not matched to a gene; V was cut back by 6 bases and J by 5 bases. CDR3 length equals 14 residues. The CDR3 spells CASSVGQNNSPLHF. DNA of the CDR3: TGCGCCAGCAGCGTGGGACAGAATAATTCACCCCTCCACTTT.

The CDR3 coding sequence is TGTGCCAGCAGCTCAACCAGGGGGCCTCTTTACGAGCAGTACTTC. It codes for CASSSTRGPLYEQYF. The V gene is TRBV11-3, the J gene TRBJ2-7; 8 bases are shared with TRBD1. Trimming cost V 4 bases and J 4 bases; bases outside gene matches: 9. Germline CDR1 SGHNT, CDR2 YENEEA. The CDR3 length is 15 residues.

The rearrangement uses TRBV5-1 and TRBJ2-7; D possibly corresponds to TRBD2 (5 bases). Trimming removed 4 bases at V and 6 bases at J, with 14 bases between. The CDR3 loop spans 13 amino acids. Germline loops: CDR1 SGHRS, CDR2 YFSETQ. DNA for the CDR3: TGCGCCAGCAGCACCGGGGAGCCCGTCGAGCAGTACTTC. It specifies CASSTGEPVEQYF.

The rearrangement joins TRBV4-1 to TRBJ1-2; possibly TRBD1 for D (5 bases). Germline V gene sequence: CDR1 MGHRA, CDR2 YSYEKL. V lost 5 bases and J lost 6, with 13 bases in between. This CDR3 is built from 13 residues. The CDR3 is CASSFGEGHGYTF. Written as DNA, the CDR3 is TGCGCCAGCAGCTTCGGGGAGGGACATGGCTACACCTTC.

This chain connects TRBV5-4 to TRBJ2-2; 8 nucleotides match TRBD2. Germline V CDR1 and CDR2: SGHNT, YYREEE (reference sequence). This CDR3 is 13 amino acids long. V dropped 7 bases and J dropped 8; count of bases not matched to a gene: 7. DNA for the CDR3: TGTGCCAGCTCCCGGGGGGGGGCTGGGGAGCTGTTTTTT. Its protein is CASSRGGAGELFF.

CDR3 coding DNA: TGTGCCAGCAGCTTAGAACAGGTCTATTATGAAAAACTGTTTTTT. This gives the protein CASSLEQVYYEKLFF. The chain is built from TRBV7-8 and TRBJ1-4, with D maybe TRBD1 (5 bases). From germline, CDR1 is SGHVS and CDR2 FQNEAQ. The length of the CDR3 is 15 residues. The ends were cut back, 1 base at V and 6 bases at J, with 12 bases in the middle.

CDR3 coding DNA: TGTGCCAGCAGCGACAGACAGGGACCCTATGGCTACACCTTC. This gives the protein CASSDRQGPYGYTF. The chain is built from TRBV9 and TRBJ1-2; 7 bases line up with TRBD1. CDR3 length: 14 residues. The junction had 6 bases not matched to a gene; V was cut back by 3 bases and J by 4 bases. Germline assignment: CDR1 SGDLS and CDR2 YYNGEE.

The rearrangement uses TRBV5-1 and TRBJ2-1; 14 bases are a match to TRBD2. The CDR3 runs to 16 residues. The germline gives CDR1 SGHRS, CDR2 YFSETQ. V was pared by 4 bases and J by 9 bases, with 9 bases of the junction left unmatched. CDR3 sequence: CASSPTSGRAFGEQFF. CDR3 nucleotides: TGCGCCAGCAGCCCGACTAGCGGGAGGGCTTTTGGTGAGCAGTTCTTC.

J is TRBJ1-1 and V is TRBV29-1, with a possible D match to TRBD1 (5 bases). The CDR3 length is 13 residues. Per germline, CDR1 SQVTM and CDR2 ANQGSEA. Trimming pared 4 bases from V and 3 bases from J, leaving 12 bases between. The CDR3 nucleotides read TGCAGCGTTGTGACAGATGGATACACTGAAGCTTTCTTT. Residues: CSVVTDGYTEAFF.